The next 29 T cell receptor beta chains were all read from a single sample in a study of T cell repertoires in cytomegalovirus infection. TCRdb called the reads again in MiXCR, with one record for every CDR3 protein. This repertoire shows under 200,000 distinct CDR3 sequences, roughly 27% found once; its top ten account for just over 30%. Sequencing was done on a sample of PBMCs. The receptors come from a human donor in good health (CMV status not recorded). Some clones in this sample may be carry-over from other donors' samples.

For this clonotype: A much larger clone lies a single base off, so this may be a read error. The rearrangement links TRBV7-2 to TRBJ1-1, with D perhaps TRBD1 (6 bases). The CDR3 runs 11 residues. Germline V gene data show CDR1 as SGHTA and CDR2 as FQGNSA. CDR3 sequence reads: CANSLGGEAFF. The CDR3 bases are TGTGCCAACAGCTTAGGGGGTGAAGCTTTCTTT.

This chain joins TRBV20-1 and TRBJ1-6; possibly TRBD1 for D (6 bases). Germline loops: CDR1 DFQATT, CDR2 SNEGSKA (reference sequence). The CDR3 spans 16 residues. Trimming shortened V by 0 bases and J by 0 bases, and 9 bases separated the two germline ends. The CDR3 loop is CSAREGGLSYNSPLHF. For the CDR3, the DNA is TGCAGTGCTAGAGAAGGGGGGCTCTCCTATAATTCACCCCTCCACTTT.

This rearrangement joins TRBV5-6 to TRBJ2-4, with D unclear. This CDR3 has 15 residues. Germline lookup yields CDR1 SGHDT and CDR2 YYEEEE. Deletions cut 7 bases from V and 1 base from J, with 15 bases between. The CDR3 nucleotides are TGTGCCAGCGGGTCGACCTCTGGGGCCAAAAACATTCAGTACTTC. This sequence encodes CASGSTSGAKNIQYF.

Remarks on this clonotype: A clone one base away is much larger, so this may be a read error. This chain joins TRBV7-8 and TRBJ2-3, with D possibly being TRBD1 or TRBD2 (5 bases each). This CDR3 region has 13 residues. Germline CDR1 and CDR2: SGHVS and FQNEAQ. This chain's CDR3 is CVSRDQPTDTQYF. The CDR3 region has the DNA TGTGTCAGCAGGGACCAACCCACAGATACGCAGTATTTT.

This clonotype has only a few counts. This rearrangement joins TRBV12-3 or TRBV12-4 to TRBJ2-1; D is unclear. The CDR3 is 11 residues long. The ends were cut back, 6 bases at V and 10 bases at J, with 10 bases in the middle. The CDR3 nucleotides are TGTGCCAGCAGATTCCTAGAGGAGCAGTTCTTC. Its translation is CASRFLEEQFF.

This clonotype occurred a few times. The chain carries TRBV5-1 and TRBJ1-4; D is uncertain. The CDR3 totals 16 residues. CDR1 and CDR2 from the germline V gene are SGHRS and YFSETQ. V was clipped by 3 bases and J by 0 bases, with 12 bases between them. The CDR3 spells CASSSGVITTNEKLFF. As DNA, the CDR3 is TGCGCCAGCAGCTCAGGCGTGATTACAACTAATGAAAAACTGTTTTTT. Variable domain in full (rest from reference TRBV5-1 and TRBJ1-4): KAGVTQTPRYLIKTRGQQVTLSCSPISGHRSVSWYQQTPGQGLQFLFEYFSETQRNKGNFPGRFSGRQFSNSRSEMNVSTLELGDSALYLCASSSGVITTNEKLFFGSGTQLSVL.

This chain joins TRBV15 and TRBJ2-7; a weak D match, TRBD2 (5 bases). The V gene's germline CDR1 is LNHNV and CDR2 YYDKDF (reference sequence). V dropped 0 bases and J dropped 7 bases, with 13 bases sitting between them. This CDR3 spans 14 amino acids. The CDR3, as DNA: TGTGCCACCAGCAGAGATCTTGACCGGAGGGAGCAGTACTTC. Translated: CATSRDLDRREQYF.

This clonotype was detected a few times. J is TRBJ2-7 and V is TRBV7-9, with D possibly matching TRBD1 (7 bases). The CDR3 sequence is 14 residues long. V was clipped by 5 bases and J by 2 bases, with 13 bases between them. The V gene's germline CDR1 is SEHNR and CDR2 FQNEAQ (reference sequence). For the CDR3, the DNA is TGTGCCAGCAGCCCTCAGGGGGGAGCCTACGAGCAGTACTTC. Translating gives CASSPQGGAYEQYF.

The chain joins TRBV19 to TRBJ1-5, with 8 nucleotides matching TRBD1. Trimming took 4 bases from V and 5 from J; bases not matched to a gene: 4. CDR3 size: 14 residues. CDR1 LNHDA and CDR2 SQIVND come from the germline V gene (reference sequence). The CDR3 is CASSTDRGYQPQHF. The CDR3 region has the DNA TGTGCCAGTAGTACCGACAGGGGATATCAGCCCCAGCATTTT.

This chain uses TRBV4-2 with TRBJ2-3; TRBD1 or TRBD2 may be the D gene (5 bases each). This CDR3 has 15 residues. Germline V gene lookup returns CDR1 LGHNA and CDR2 YNFKEQ. The germline V and J ends were trimmed by 1 base and 1 base, with 9 bases remaining between them. CDR3 protein: CASSQGGWGTDTQYF. The DNA for the CDR3 is TGTGCCAGCAGCCAAGGGGGGTGGGGCACAGATACGCAGTATTTT.

V and J are TRBV19 and TRBJ1-5, with D unresolved. This CDR3 has 13 residues. Per germline, CDR1 LNHDA and CDR2 SQIVND (reference sequence). The V gene lost 7 bases and the J gene lost 5 bases, with 12 bases spanning the gap. The CDR3 protein is CASTSSTYQPQHF. In nucleotides, the CDR3 is TGTGCCAGTACCTCGTCTACATATCAGCCCCAGCATTTT.

CDR3 nucleotide sequence: TGTGCCAGCAGTTTTGTTGGAGGGTATGGCTACACCTTC. It yields the protein CASSFVGGYGYTF. V gene TRBV12-3 or TRBV12-4 combines with J gene TRBJ1-2; D gene unclear. This CDR3 contains 13 residues. The V end was cut by 3 bases, the J end by 5 bases, with 10 bases between.

The V gene is TRBV6-1, the J gene TRBJ1-1; possibly TRBD1 for D (5 bases). Trimming stripped 8 bases from V and 11 bases from J, with 30 bases between. Germline V gene lookup returns CDR1 MNHNS and CDR2 SASEGT. CDR3 length: 16 amino acids. The chain's CDR3 is CASRPRGKGRIGDAFF. CDR3 nucleotides: TGTGCCAGCCGTCCCCGGGGGAAGGGACGTATAGGGGACGCTTTCTTT.

This clonotype was recorded a few times. V is TRBV29-1 and J is TRBJ1-1; the D is unclear. Germline V lookup: CDR1 SQVTM, CDR2 ANQGSEA. Trimming removed 1 base at V and 1 base at J, with 10 bases between. The CDR3 is made up of 14 amino acids. The CDR3 nucleotides read TGCAGCGTTGAAGCCAACATTGGGAACACTGAAGCTTTCTTT. Amino acids: CSVEANIGNTEAFF.

As to this clonotype: A much larger clone differs by one base, so this may be a read error. The chain combines TRBV7-9 with TRBJ1-1; D gene ambiguous. The CDR3 spans 21 residues. Germline assignment: CDR1 SEHNR and CDR2 FQNEAQ (reference sequence). The CDR3 region has the DNA TGTGCCATCAGCACCCATTTCGCTTCCAGGCGAATAAGTCTTATGAACACTGAAGCTTTCTTT. Residues: CAISTHFASRRISLMNTEAFF.

This clonotype was detected only a few times. This chain uses TRBV30 with TRBJ1-1, with D perhaps TRBD1 (5 bases). Trimming took off 1 base at V and 3 bases at J, with 18 bases between the two ends. The length of the CDR3 is 16 residues. Looked up from germline, CDR1 is GTSNPN and CDR2 is SVGIG (reference sequence). The CDR3 reads CAWSAVGRGGYTEAFF. The CDR3 DNA reads TGTGCCTGGAGTGCCGTCGGGAGGGGAGGATACACTGAAGCTTTCTTT.

The J gene is TRBJ2-3, the V gene TRBV7-8; D may correspond to TRBD1 or TRBD2 (6 bases each). Trimming left V 0 bases short and J 1 base short, with 11 bases between. The germline V gene has CDR1 SGHVS and CDR2 FQNEAQ. The CDR3 is 16 amino acids. DNA of the CDR3: TGTGCCAGCAGCTTAGCTCCGGGGGCGGGCACAGATACGCAGTATTTT. Translated: CASSLAPGAGTDTQYF.

This clonotype was recorded a few times. V is TRBV11-2 and J is TRBJ2-4; TRBD2 might be the D (5 bases). The V end lost 0 bases, the J end lost 6 bases, and 9 bases lay between the germline ends. CDR3 length: 14 amino acids. CDR1 and CDR2 from the germline V gene are SGHAT and FQNNGV. The CDR3 DNA sequence: TGTGCCAGCAGCTTAGATGCCGAGGGAAACATTCAGTACTTC. Translation gives CASSLDAEGNIQYF.

The rearrangement links TRBV12-3 or TRBV12-4 to TRBJ1-1; D gene uncertain. V was cut by 3 bases and J by 10 bases, with 15 bases left in between. CDR3 length: 13 amino acids. This chain's CDR3 is CASSLLALDVAFF. The CDR3, as DNA: TGTGCCAGCAGTTTGTTGGCCCTCGATGTAGCTTTCTTT.

This clonotype was observed many times. This chain uses TRBV7-8 with TRBJ1-2, with 7 bases identical to TRBD1. This CDR3 is built from 14 residues. With V trimmed by 3 bases and J by 7 bases, 8 bases remained unmatched. Germline CDR1 reads SGHVS; CDR2 reads FQNEAQ. CDR3 protein: CASSFLTGAGGYTF. DNA of the CDR3: TGTGCCAGCAGCTTCTTAACAGGGGCGGGTGGCTACACCTTC.

The chain uses TRBV19 and TRBJ1-1; TRBD1 is a possible D gene (5 bases). CDR1 and CDR2 from the germline V gene are LNHDA and SQIVND (reference sequence). V was cut by 7 bases and J by 5 bases, with 14 bases left in between. The CDR3 is 13 residues long. The CDR3 nucleotides are TGTGCCAGTACCAGGGCCGGGGGAACTGAAGCTTTCTTT. Protein sequence: CASTRAGGTEAFF.

The sample holds many counts of this clonotype. This chain links TRBV7-8 with TRBJ1-1; D remains ambiguous. The CDR3 is 13 amino acids. V was shortened by 3 bases and J by 2 bases, with 7 bases between the two germline ends. Per the germline V gene, CDR1 is SGHVS and CDR2 is FQNEAQ. The CDR3 nucleotides are TGTGCCAGCAGCTTTTCCAGAAACACTGAAGCTTTCTTT. Translation: CASSFSRNTEAFF. Based on the CDR3 plus reference TRBV7-8 and TRBJ1-1, the full variable domain is GAGVSQSPRYKVAKRGQDVALRCDPISGHVSLFWYQQALGQGPEFLTYFQNEAQLDKSGLPSDRFFAERPEGSVSTLKIQRTQQEDSAVYLCASSFSRNTEAFFGQGTRLTVV.

The chain links TRBV2 to TRBJ1-5; a weak D match, TRBD1 (5 bases). V was clipped by 5 bases and J by 4 bases, with 9 bases between them. The CDR3 spans 13 residues. Germline-derived CDR1 and CDR2 are SNHLY and FYNNEI. CDR3: CASSLRQNQPQHF. CDR3 DNA: TGTGCCAGCAGTCTTCGACAGAATCAGCCCCAGCATTTT.

This chain connects TRBV10-3 to TRBJ1-1; D unresolved. Germline CDR1 reads ENHRY; CDR2 reads SYGVKD. The CDR3 has 12 amino acids. Trimming shortened V by 8 bases and J by 4 bases, and 11 bases separated the two germline ends. CDR3 sequence reads: CAIGGRGTEAFF. The CDR3 DNA sequence: TGTGCCATCGGCGGCCGGGGCACTGAAGCTTTCTTT.

The rearrangement links TRBV7-6 to TRBJ1-3; D gene unclear. Germline lookup yields CDR1 SGHVS and CDR2 FNYEAQ. The CDR3 runs 14 residues. Trimming cost V 3 bases and J 4 bases, with 10 bases left between them. CDR3 nucleotide sequence: TGTGCCAGCAGCTTTTCTAAGTCGGGAAACACCATATATTTT. This codes for CASSFSKSGNTIYF. The full variable domain, completed using reference TRBV7-6 and TRBJ1-3, is GAGVSQSPRYKVTKRGQDVALRCDPISGHVSLYWYRQALGQGPEFLTYFNYEAQQDKSGLPNDRFSAERPEGSISTLTIQRTEQRDSAMYRCASSFSKSGNTIYFGEGSWLTVV.

The CDR3 loop is CASSSRLETQYF. CDR3 bases: TGTGCCAGCAGCTCAAGGCTAGAGACCCAGTACTTC. The J gene is TRBJ2-5, the V gene TRBV7-8; D remains ambiguous. Between the trimmed V and J ends, which lost 4 bases and 4 bases, there was a span of 7 bases. CDR1 and CDR2 from the germline V gene are SGHVS and FQNEAQ. The CDR3 loop spans 12 amino acids.

V and J are TRBV19 and TRBJ2-4; 8 nucleotides line up with TRBD1. CDR1 LNHDA and CDR2 SQIVND come from the germline V gene (reference sequence). The CDR3 runs to 17 residues. The V segment lost 5 bases and the J segment 0 bases; nucleotides outside the gene matches: 9. For the CDR3, the DNA is TGTGCCAGTAGTCCCGGGACAGGTGAACTAGCCAAAAACATTCAGTACTTC. This codes for CASSPGTGELAKNIQYF.

Only a few counts were recorded for this clonotype. The rearrangement joins TRBV7-2 to TRBJ1-5; tentatively, D is TRBD1 (6 bases). This CDR3 contains 13 residues. Per germline, CDR1 SGHTA and CDR2 FQGNSA. Between the trimmed V and J ends, which lost 7 bases and 2 bases, there was a span of 9 bases. CDR3 coding DNA: TGTGCCAGCACCCCAGGGGGCAATCAGCCCCAGCATTTT. Its translation: CASTPGGNQPQHF.

This clonotype occurred a few times. The chain has TRBV7-2 and TRBJ2-5; D perhaps matches TRBD2 (5 bases). CDR1 is SGHTA and CDR2 is FQGNSA in the germline V gene. Trimming took 3 bases from V and 5 from J, leaving 13 bases between them. The CDR3 consists of 14 residues. The chain's CDR3 is CASSFGADSETQYF. The CDR3 DNA reads TGTGCCAGCAGCTTCGGAGCGGATAGTGAGACCCAGTACTTC.